A single sample is the source of the 18 T cell receptor beta chains below, sequenced in a study of a mutant IDH1 vaccine in newly diagnosed glioma. Their cognate antigens are unknown. Profiled with immunoSEQ multiplex PCR; TCRdb holds only in-frame clones, not every one. The sample lists around 69,000 clones, 85% to 90% occurring once. Stated time point: week 35, safety follow-up. Alongside topical imiquimod, each dose of vaccine comprised 300 ug of mutant IDH1 20-mer peptide. The sample in question was PBMCs, obtained from a glioma patient whose treatment included an IDH1 peptide vaccine. The receptors shown here come from a young man with glioma.

Only one count was recorded for this clone. This chain links TRBV7-8 with TRBJ2-7; no clear D. V lost 0 bases and J lost 6, with 15 bases in between. From germline, CDR1 is SGHVS and CDR2 FQNEAQ. The CDR3 runs to 15 residues. This chain's CDR3 is CASSLAQFSDGEQYF. The CDR3 nucleotides are TGTGCCAGCAGCTTAGCGCAGTTTAGTGATGGCGAGCAGTACTTC.

The chain joins TRBV5-1 to TRBJ2-5, with D unresolved. Trimming took off 0 bases at V and 4 bases at J, with 10 bases between the two ends. There are 14 residues in the CDR3. Germline V gene sequence: CDR1 SGHRS, CDR2 YFSETQ. CDR3 nucleotides: TGCGCCAGCAGCTTGGGCTCAGGACGAGAGACCCAGTACTTC. This translates into CASSLGSGRETQYF.

The rearrangement links TRBV14 to TRBJ1-2; possibly TRBD1 for D (6 bases). Trimming pared 0 bases from V and 2 bases from J, leaving 10 bases between. The CDR3 length is 15 residues. Germline values: CDR1 SGHDN, CDR2 FVKESK. CDR3 amino acids: CASSQDVTGNYGYTF. In nucleotides, the CDR3 is TGTGCCAGCAGCCAAGATGTTACAGGGAACTATGGCTACACCTTC.

This chain links TRBV2 with TRBJ1-5, with D possibly being TRBD1 (5 bases). The CDR3 runs 13 residues. Germline V gene sequence: CDR1 SNHLY, CDR2 FYNNEI. V was trimmed by 4 bases and J by 5 bases, leaving 9 bases between them. This chain's CDR3 is CASSVGVYQPQHF. The DNA for the CDR3 is TGTGCCAGCAGTGTGGGGGTGTATCAGCCCCAGCATTTT.

V usage is TRBV13 and J usage is TRBJ1-2; 8 nucleotides agree with TRBD1. Unmatched junction bases numbered 7, after V lost 5 bases and J lost 5 bases. The germline CDR1 and CDR2 sequences are PRHDT and FYEKMQ (reference sequence). The CDR3 consists of 14 residues. The CDR3 DNA reads TGTGCCAGCAGCAGGGGACAGGTACCTTATGGCTACACCTTC. Translating gives CASSRGQVPYGYTF.

V usage is TRBV5-1 and J usage is TRBJ1-1; D is uncertain. The CDR3 is 15 amino acids. V was pared by 0 bases and J by 1 base, with 10 bases between. The germline CDR1 and CDR2 sequences are SGHRS and YFSETQ. The CDR3 reads CASSLEVGANTEAFF. The CDR3 DNA sequence: TGCGCCAGCAGCTTGGAGGTGGGTGCGAACACTGAAGCTTTCTTT.

This chain connects TRBV7-2 to TRBJ2-1, with D unclear. Germline assignment: CDR1 SGHTA and CDR2 FQGNSA. This CDR3 comprises 11 residues. The V end lost 1 base, the J end lost 9 bases, and 4 bases lay between the germline ends. The chain's CDR3 is CASSLEVEQFF. The CDR3 DNA reads as TGTGCCAGCAGCTTAGAAGTTGAGCAGTTCTTC.

The V and J genes are TRBV27 and TRBJ2-3; 14 bases match TRBD2. CDR1 and CDR2 from the germline V gene are MNHEY and SMNVEV (reference sequence). With V trimmed by 9 bases and J by 5 bases, 4 bases remained unmatched. The CDR3 sequence is 14 residues long. CDR3 region: CASGLAGGIDTQYF. As DNA, the CDR3 is TGTGCCAGTGGACTAGCGGGAGGCATAGATACGCAGTATTTT.

V and J are TRBV30 and TRBJ2-6; no reliable D call. The germline gives CDR1 GTSNPN, CDR2 SVGIG (reference sequence). Deletions cut 1 base from V and 0 bases from J, with 7 bases between. This CDR3 has 15 residues. The CDR3 reads CAWSGAFSGANVLTF. CDR3 in DNA: TGTGCCTGGAGTGGGGCATTCTCTGGGGCCAACGTCCTGACTTTC.

The rearrangement joins TRBV19 to TRBJ2-2, with 7 bases aligning to TRBD1. After removal of 11 bases from V and 6 bases from J, the junction contained 15 bases not matched to a gene. CDR1 and CDR2 (germline): LNHDA, SQIVND (reference sequence). CDR3 size: 15 residues. DNA for the CDR3: TGTGCCGTGGCCCGATTAGGGGGCGCCGCCGGGGAGCTGTTTTTT. Translation gives CAVARLGGAAGELFF. The variable domain in full, completed from reference TRBV19 and TRBJ2-2, reads DGGITQSPKYLFRKEGQNVTLSCEQNLNHDAMYWYRQDPGQGLRLIYYSQIVNDFQKGDIAEGYSVSREKKESFPLTVTSAQKNPTAFYLCAVARLGGAAGELFFGEGSRLTVL.

The chain recombines TRBV6-6 with TRBJ2-3, with D unclear. Germline loops: CDR1 MNHNY, CDR2 SVGAGI (reference sequence). The length of the CDR3 is 14 residues. Between the trimmed V and J ends, which lost 2 bases and 1 base, there was a span of 7 bases. DNA of the CDR3: TGTGCCAGCAGTTACGGCGCGGGCACAGATACGCAGTATTTT. This sequence encodes CASSYGAGTDTQYF.

DNA for the CDR3: TGTGCCAGTAGTATGGGGCGGGGGCCCTACGAGCAGTACTTC. Protein sequence: CASSMGRGPYEQYF. The V call is TRBV19, the J call TRBJ2-7; D might be TRBD2 (7 bases). The germline V gene encodes CDR1 LNHDA and CDR2 SQIVND (reference sequence). CDR3 length: 14 residues. V was clipped by 3 bases and J by 2 bases, with 11 bases between them.

The chain joins TRBV29-1 to TRBJ2-5; 9 bases agree with TRBD1. Germline CDR1 is SQVTM and CDR2 is ANQGSEA. The CDR3 has 13 amino acids. V shed 4 bases and J 7 bases; nucleotides not matched to a gene: 7. The CDR3 is CSVGTGAIGTQYF. CDR3 nucleotide sequence: TGCAGCGTTGGGACAGGGGCGATTGGGACCCAGTACTTC.

The rearrangement links TRBV4-3 to TRBJ2-7; 8 positions agree with TRBD2. Per the germline V gene, CDR1 is LGHNA and CDR2 is YSLEER. The J segment lost 6 bases and the V segment lost 4 bases, leaving 11 bases of the junction unmatched. This CDR3 comprises 15 residues. CDR3: CASSRSRAGESEQYF. In DNA form, the CDR3 reads TGCGCCAGCAGCCGCAGCAGAGCGGGGGAGAGCGAGCAGTACTTC.

The rearrangement joins TRBV7-3 to TRBJ1-1; unclear D gene. The germline V and J ends were trimmed by 4 bases and 0 bases, with 9 bases remaining between them. In germline, CDR1 is SGHTA, CDR2 FQGTGA. The CDR3 extends over 14 amino acids. CDR3 in DNA: TGTGCCAGCAGCTCCGGACCGATGAACACTGAAGCTTTCTTT. Residues: CASSSGPMNTEAFF.

The gene calls are TRBV18 and TRBJ2-5, with unresolved D. The V end was cut by 3 bases, the J end by 3 bases, with 2 bases between. This CDR3 has 11 residues. Germline CDR1 and CDR2: KGHSH and LQKENI. CDR3 sequence: CASSPKETQYF. The CDR3 bases are TGTGCCAGCTCACCCAAAGAGACCCAGTACTTC.

The chain recombines TRBV29-1 with TRBJ2-7; tentative D call: TRBD1 (5 bases). CDR1 and CDR2 (germline): SQVTM, ANQGSEA. V was shortened by 4 bases and J by 3 bases, with 13 bases between the two germline ends. CDR3 size: 13 residues. The DNA of the CDR3 is TGCAGCGTTGTGTGGGTAGGGGTCTACGAGCAGTACTTC. Its translation: CSVVWVGVYEQYF.

CDR3 DNA sequence: TGTGCCAGCAGTAGACAGGGTAGCTATGGCTACACCTTC. This encodes CASSRQGSYGYTF. The chain carries TRBV27 and TRBJ1-2, with 7 bases lining up with TRBD1. CDR3 length: 13 residues. The junction had 4 bases not matched to a gene; V was cut back by 5 bases and J by 4 bases. Germline CDR1 reads MNHEY; CDR2 reads SMNVEV (reference sequence).